The entry below describes one TCR beta chain. Donors in Cohort 3 who had recovered were those with two negative PCRs, healthcare professional clearance, or resolution of their symptoms. Germline V gene lookup returns CDR1 MNHEY and CDR2 SVGAGI. V was pared by 5 bases and J by 7 bases, with 18 bases between. CDR3 length: 14 residues. This entry comes from a study of blood T cell repertoires in COVID-19. TCRdb's table, derived via immunoSEQ multiplex PCR, lists solely in-frame clones and lacks some. The sample carries about 360,000 clones, more than 70% recorded once. Sequencing input: PBMCs or T cells enriched from blood (not recorded which). This chain links TRBV6-5 with TRBJ2-7, with a possible D match to TRBD1 (5 bases). The TCR was taken from a man in his thirties or forties who had recovered from COVID-19. CDR3 sequence: CASSPNRRAWEQYF. The CDR3 DNA reads TGTGCCAGCAGTCCAAACAGGAGAGCATGGGAGCAGTACTTC.